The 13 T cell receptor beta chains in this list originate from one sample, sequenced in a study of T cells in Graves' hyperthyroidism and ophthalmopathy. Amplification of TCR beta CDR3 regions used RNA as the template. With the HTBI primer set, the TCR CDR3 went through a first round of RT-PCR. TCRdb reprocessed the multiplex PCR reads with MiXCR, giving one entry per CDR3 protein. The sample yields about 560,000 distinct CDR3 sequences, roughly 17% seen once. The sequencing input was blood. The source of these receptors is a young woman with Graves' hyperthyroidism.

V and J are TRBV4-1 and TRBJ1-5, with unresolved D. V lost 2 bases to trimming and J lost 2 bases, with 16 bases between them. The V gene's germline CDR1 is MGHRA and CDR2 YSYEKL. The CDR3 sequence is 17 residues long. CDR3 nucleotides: TGCGCCAGCAGCCAAATAGATTTGGGGTTTGGCAATCAGCCCCAGCATTTT. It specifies CASSQIDLGFGNQPQHF.

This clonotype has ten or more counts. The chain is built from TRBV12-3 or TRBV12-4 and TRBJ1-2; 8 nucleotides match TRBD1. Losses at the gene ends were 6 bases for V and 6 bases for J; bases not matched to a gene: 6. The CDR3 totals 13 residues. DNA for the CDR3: TGTGCCAGCAGGCACAGGGGGGCCGATGGCTACACCTTC. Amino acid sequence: CASRHRGADGYTF.

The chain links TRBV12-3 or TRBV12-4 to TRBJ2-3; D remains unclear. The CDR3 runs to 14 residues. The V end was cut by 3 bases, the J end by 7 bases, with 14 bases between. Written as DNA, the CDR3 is TGTGCCAGCAGTTTTCGGCCCGCTGAAAATACGCAGTATTTT. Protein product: CASSFRPAENTQYF.

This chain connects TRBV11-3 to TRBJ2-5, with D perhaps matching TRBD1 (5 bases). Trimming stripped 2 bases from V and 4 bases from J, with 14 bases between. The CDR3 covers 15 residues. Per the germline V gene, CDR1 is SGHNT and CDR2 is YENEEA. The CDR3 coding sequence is TGTGCCAGCAGCTTAACGCAACTGGGGCGAGAGACCCAGTACTTC. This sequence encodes CASSLTQLGRETQYF.

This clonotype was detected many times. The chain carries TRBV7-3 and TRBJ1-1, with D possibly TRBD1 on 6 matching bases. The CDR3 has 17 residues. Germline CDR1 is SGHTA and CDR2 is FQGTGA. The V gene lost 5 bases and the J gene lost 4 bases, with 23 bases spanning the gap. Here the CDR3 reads CASSPLPPGQVSTEAFF. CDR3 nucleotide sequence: TGTGCCAGCAGCCCTCTCCCACCGGGACAAGTGAGCACTGAAGCTTTCTTT.

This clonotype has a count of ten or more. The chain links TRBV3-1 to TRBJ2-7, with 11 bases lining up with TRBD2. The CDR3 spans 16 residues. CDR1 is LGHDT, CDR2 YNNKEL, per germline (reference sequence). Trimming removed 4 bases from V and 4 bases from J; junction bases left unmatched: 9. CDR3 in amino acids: CASSRGLAGFSYEQYF. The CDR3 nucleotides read TGTGCCAGCAGCCGAGGACTAGCGGGTTTTTCGTACGAGCAGTACTTC.

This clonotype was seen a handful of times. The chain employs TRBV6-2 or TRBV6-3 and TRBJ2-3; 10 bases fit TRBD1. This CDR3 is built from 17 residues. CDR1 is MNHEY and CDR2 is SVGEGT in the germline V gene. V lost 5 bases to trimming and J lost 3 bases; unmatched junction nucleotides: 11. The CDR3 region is CASSRDRGPGLTDTQYF. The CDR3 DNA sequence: TGTGCCAGCAGTCGCGACAGGGGGCCAGGATTGACAGATACGCAGTATTTT.

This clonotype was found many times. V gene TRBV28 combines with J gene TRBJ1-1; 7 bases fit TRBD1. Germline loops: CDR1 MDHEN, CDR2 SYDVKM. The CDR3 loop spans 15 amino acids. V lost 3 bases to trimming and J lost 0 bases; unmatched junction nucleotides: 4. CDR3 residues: CASSFVTGMNTEAFF. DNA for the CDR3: TGTGCCAGCAGTTTTGTGACAGGGATGAACACTGAAGCTTTCTTT.

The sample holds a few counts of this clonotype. DNA of the CDR3: TGTGCCATCAGTGAGTCAACCGCCAGATACTACACCTTC. As protein: CAISESTARYYTF. This chain uses TRBV10-3 with TRBJ1-2; D is uncertain. The V and J ends lost 0 bases and 10 bases respectively, with 12 bases between them. The CDR3 runs 13 residues. The germline V gene encodes CDR1 ENHRY and CDR2 SYGVKD.

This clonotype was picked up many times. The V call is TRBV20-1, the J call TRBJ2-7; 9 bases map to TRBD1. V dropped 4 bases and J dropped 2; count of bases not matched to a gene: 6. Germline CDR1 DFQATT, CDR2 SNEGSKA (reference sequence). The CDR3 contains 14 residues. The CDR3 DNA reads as TGCAGTGCTACACCGGACAGGGGAGCCTACGAGCAGTACTTC. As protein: CSATPDRGAYEQYF.

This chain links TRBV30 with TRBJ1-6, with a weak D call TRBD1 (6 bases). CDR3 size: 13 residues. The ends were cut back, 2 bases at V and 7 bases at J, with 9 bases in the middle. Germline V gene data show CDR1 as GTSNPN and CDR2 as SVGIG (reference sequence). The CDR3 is CAWSRGQNSPLHF. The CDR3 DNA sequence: TGTGCCTGGAGTCGAGGACAGAATTCACCCCTCCACTTT. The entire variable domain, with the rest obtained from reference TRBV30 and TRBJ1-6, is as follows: SQTIHQWPATLVQPVGSPLSLECTVEGTSNPNLYWYRQAAGRGLQLLFYSVGIGQISSEVPQNLSASRPQDRQFILSSKKLLLSDSGFYLCAWSRGQNSPLHFGNGTRLTVT.

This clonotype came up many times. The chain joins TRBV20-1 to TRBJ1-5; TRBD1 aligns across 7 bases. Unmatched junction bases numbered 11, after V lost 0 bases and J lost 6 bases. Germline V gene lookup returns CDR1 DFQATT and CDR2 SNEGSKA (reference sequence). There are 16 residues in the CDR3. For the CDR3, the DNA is TGCAGTGCTAGAGATCGGTTCAGGGGGTTTGGTCAGCCCCAGCATTTT. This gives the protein CSARDRFRGFGQPQHF.

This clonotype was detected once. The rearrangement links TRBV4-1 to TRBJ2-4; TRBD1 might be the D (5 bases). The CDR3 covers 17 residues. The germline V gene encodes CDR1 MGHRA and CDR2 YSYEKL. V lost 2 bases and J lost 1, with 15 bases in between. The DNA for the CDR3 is TGCGCCAGCAGCCAACCAACGACAGCTGTGGCCAAAAACATTCAGTACTTC. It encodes CASSQPTTAVAKNIQYF.